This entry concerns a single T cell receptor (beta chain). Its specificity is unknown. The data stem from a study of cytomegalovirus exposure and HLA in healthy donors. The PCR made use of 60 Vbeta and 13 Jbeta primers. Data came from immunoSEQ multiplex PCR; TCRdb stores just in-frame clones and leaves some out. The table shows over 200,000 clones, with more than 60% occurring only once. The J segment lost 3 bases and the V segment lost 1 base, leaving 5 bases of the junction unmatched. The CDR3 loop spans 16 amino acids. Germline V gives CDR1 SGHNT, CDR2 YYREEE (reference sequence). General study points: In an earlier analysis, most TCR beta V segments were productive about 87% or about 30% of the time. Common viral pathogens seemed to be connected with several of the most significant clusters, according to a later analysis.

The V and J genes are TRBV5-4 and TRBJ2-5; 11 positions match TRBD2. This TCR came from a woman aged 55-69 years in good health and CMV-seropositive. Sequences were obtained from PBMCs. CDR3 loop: CASSLMLAGGKETQYF. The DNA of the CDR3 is TGTGCCAGCAGCTTGATGCTAGCGGGGGGAAAAGAGACCCAGTACTTC.